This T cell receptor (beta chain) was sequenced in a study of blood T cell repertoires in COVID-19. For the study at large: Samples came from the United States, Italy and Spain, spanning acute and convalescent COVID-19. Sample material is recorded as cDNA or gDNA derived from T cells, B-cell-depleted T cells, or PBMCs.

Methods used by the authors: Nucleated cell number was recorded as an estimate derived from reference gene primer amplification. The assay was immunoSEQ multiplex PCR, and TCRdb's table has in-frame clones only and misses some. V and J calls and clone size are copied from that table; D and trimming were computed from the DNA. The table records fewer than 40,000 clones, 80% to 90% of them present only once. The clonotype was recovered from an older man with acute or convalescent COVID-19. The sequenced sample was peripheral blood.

The chain's CDR3 is CASSTPGQGASWYGYTF. CDR3 nucleotides: TGTGCCAGCAGCACTCCGGGACAGGGGGCGTCGTGGTATGGCTACACCTTC. The chain has TRBV5-4 and TRBJ1-2; the match to TRBD1 covers 12 bases. Germline assignment: CDR1 SGHNT and CDR2 YYREEE (reference sequence). The CDR3 runs to 17 residues. V shed 4 bases, J shed 5 bases, and the junction held 12 bases outside the gene matches. Full variable domain (remainder filled in from reference TRBV5-4 and TRBJ1-2): ETGVTQSPTHLIKTRGQQVTLRCSSQSGHNTVSWYQQALGQGPQFIFQYYREEENGRGNFPPRFSGLQFPNYSSELNVNALELDDSALYLCASSTPGQGASWYGYTFGSGTRLTVV.